What follows describes a single T cell receptor beta chain. The target of this receptor is not known. Nothing much larger sits one base from this clone, and base qualities are not available. PBMCs were isolated by Ficoll-Paque density gradient centrifugation. The sample originates from a study of T-cell memory formation after mild COVID-19 (dated by TCRdb to about 2021). As for the study more broadly: Most TCR sequence clusters were specific to one of the two donors. In two donors, T-cell clones that expanded and contracted after mild COVID-19 were followed by sequencing TCRalpha and TCRbeta repertoires longitudinally. The cohort was made up of two young adult volunteers, one female and one male, who were previously healthy.

These reads were obtained on an Illumina NovaSeq 6000. TCRalpha and TCRbeta cDNA libraries were constructed by 5'RACE with constant-segment primers, with sample barcodes and unique molecular identifiers being introduced. RNA was extracted from every sample with Trizol reagent. Amplification of the libraries took two PCR steps, and the second step added a second sample barcode plus Illumina TruSeq adapters. Libraries were sequenced on an Illumina NovaSeq with 2 x 150 bp paired-end reads. Turning to the authors' computational methods: With migec v1.2.7, reads were demultiplexed and then collapsed into UMI-guided consensus sequences. Using mixcr v2.1.11, UMI consensuses were aligned to TRA and TRB V and J templates and then assembled into clonotypes. Clonotypes were classified as expanded or contracted when called significant by both edgeR and NoisET, with noise models trained on biological replicates. For edgeR calls, the cutoffs were a false discovery rate-adjusted p below 0.01 and a log2 fold-change threshold of 1. As an exploratory analysis of dynamics, max-normalized trajectories of the 1000 most abundant clonotypes were examined with PCA combined with hierarchical clustering. The CD4 or CD8 phenotype of responding clones was assigned using the separately sequenced CD4+ and CD8+ repertoires. TCRdb ran its own pipeline on the public reads, namely fastp trimming at Q25 and MiXCR clone calling, and kept in-frame beta chains. Each CDR3 protein gets just one entry, which takes the most common genes and DNA from the rows behind it. TCRdb's processing, not the authors' own work, is the source of the V and J calls. This sample holds 130,000 to 150,000 distinct CDR3 sequences; 15% to 20% were observed only once. The ten largest make up around 2.4% of the sample.

Broader findings and caveats from the paper: SARS-CoV-2 specificity was not confirmed for the second-wave clones peaking on day 37. Balanced CD4/CD8 phenotypes were observed for clones contracting from day 15 to 85, whereas a bias towards CD4+ was observed for a second wave of clones expanding from day 15 to 37. Contracting CD4+ clones were located mainly in the CM and EM memory subsets, whereas CD8+ clones were found to be enriched in EMRA. Some responding clones were detected in pre-infection memory, suggesting pre-existing cross-reactive memory T cells joined the SARS-CoV-2 response. Only a couple of mild cases were covered in the study, and larger cohorts including severe cases with pre-infection samples were considered necessary.

The sequence was collected from an adult woman who had mild COVID-19 (a few samples of this study predate the infection). The sample titles of this study are shuffled in the database, so cell type and time point are left out; the donor was told from shared clones. The specimen was PBMCs or a T cell subset sorted from them (not recorded which).

DNA sequence: TGTGCCAGCAGCGTAGGTGTGGGGCAGGGTGAAGAGACCCAGTACTTC. This gives the protein CASSVGVGQGEETQYF. This receptor chain uses TRBV9 and TRBJ2-5, with TRBD1 perhaps the D gene, on 5 matching bases. Relative to germline, V is 0 bases shorter and J is 3 bases shorter, with 15 bases between their ends. The CDR3, from cysteine to phenylalanine, totals 16 residues. Kept here is only the CDR3 DNA, which spans 48 bases and is read in frame from base 1. Reading the germline V gene gives CDR1 SGDLS and CDR2 YYNGEE.